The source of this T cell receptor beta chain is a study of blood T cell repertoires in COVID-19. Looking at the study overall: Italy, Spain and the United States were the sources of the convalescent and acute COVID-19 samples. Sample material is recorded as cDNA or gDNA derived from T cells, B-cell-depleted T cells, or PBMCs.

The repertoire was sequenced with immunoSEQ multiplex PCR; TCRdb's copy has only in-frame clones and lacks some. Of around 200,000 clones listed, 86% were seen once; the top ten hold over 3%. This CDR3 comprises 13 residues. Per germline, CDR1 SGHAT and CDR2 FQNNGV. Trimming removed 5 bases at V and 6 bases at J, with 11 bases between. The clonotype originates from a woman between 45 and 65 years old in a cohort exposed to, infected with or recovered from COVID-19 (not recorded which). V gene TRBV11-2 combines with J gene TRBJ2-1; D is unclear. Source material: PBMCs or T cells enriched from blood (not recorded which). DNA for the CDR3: TGTGCCAGCAGCATTTCACTCGGCAATGAGCAGTTCTTC. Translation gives CASSISLGNEQFF.